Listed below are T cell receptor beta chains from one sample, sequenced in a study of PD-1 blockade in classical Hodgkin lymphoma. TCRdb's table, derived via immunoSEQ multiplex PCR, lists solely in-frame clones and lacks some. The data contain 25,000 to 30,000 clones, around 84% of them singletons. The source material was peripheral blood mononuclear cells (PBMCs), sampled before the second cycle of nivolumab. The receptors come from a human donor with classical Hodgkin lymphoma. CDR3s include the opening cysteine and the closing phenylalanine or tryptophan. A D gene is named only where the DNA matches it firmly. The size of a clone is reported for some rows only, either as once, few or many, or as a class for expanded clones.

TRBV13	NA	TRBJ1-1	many	CASSLGFSSLNTEAFF	TGTGCCAGCAGCTTAGGATTCTCCAGCCTGAACACTGAAGCTTTCTTT
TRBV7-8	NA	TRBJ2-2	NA	CASSLAIVQDTGELFF	TGTGCCAGCAGCTTAGCGATAGTTCAGGACACCGGGGAGCTGTTTTTT
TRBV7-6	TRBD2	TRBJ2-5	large	CASSLGGGHQETQYF	TGTGCCAGCAGCCTCGGGGGGGGACATCAAGAGACCCAGTACTTC
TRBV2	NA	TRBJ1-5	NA	CAWAREGNQPQHF	TGTGCCTGGGCCCGGGAAGGCAATCAGCCCCAGCATTTT
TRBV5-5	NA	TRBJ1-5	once	CASSLSGDQPQHF	TGTGCCAGCAGCTTGTCCGGGGATCAGCCCCAGCATTTT
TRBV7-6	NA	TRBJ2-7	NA	CASSPPGATEQYF	TGTGCCAGCAGCCCACCGGGTGCCACCGAGCAGTACTTC
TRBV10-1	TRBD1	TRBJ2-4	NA	CASSHTQGFKAKNIQYF	TGCGCCAGCAGTCATACACAGGGGTTTAAAGCCAAAAACATTCAGTACTTC
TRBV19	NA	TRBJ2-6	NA	CATVSEARVNGANVLTF	TGTGCCACCGTAAGTGAGGCGCGGGTGAATGGGGCCAACGTCCTGACTTTC
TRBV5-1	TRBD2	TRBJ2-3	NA	CASSLAGDPTDTQYF	TGCGCCAGCAGCTTAGCGGGGGATCCCACAGATACGCAGTATTTT
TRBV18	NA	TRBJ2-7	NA	CASSWTESYEQYF	TGTGCCAGCTCATGGACTGAGTCCTACGAGCAGTACTTC
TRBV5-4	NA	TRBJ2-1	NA	CASSLSAGITYNEQFF	TGTGCCAGCAGCTTATCGGCGGGTATCACCTACAATGAGCAGTTCTTC
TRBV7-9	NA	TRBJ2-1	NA	CASSAARGAGDEQFF	TGTGCCAGCAGCGCCGCCCGGGGGGCAGGGGATGAGCAGTTCTTC
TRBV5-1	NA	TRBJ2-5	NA	CASSLQAQETQYF	TGCGCCAGCAGCTTGCAGGCCCAAGAGACCCAGTACTTC
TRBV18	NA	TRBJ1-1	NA	CASSPRSGGANTEAFF	TGTGCCAGCTCACCCCGCTCGGGAGGGGCGAACACTGAAGCTTTCTTT
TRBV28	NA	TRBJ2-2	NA	CASSFTTNTGELFF	TGTGCCAGCAGTTTCACCACCAACACCGGGGAGCTGTTTTTT
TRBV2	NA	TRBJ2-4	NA	CASGGPAKNIQYF	TGTGCCAGCGGGGGCCCAGCCAAAAACATTCAGTACTTC
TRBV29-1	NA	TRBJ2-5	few	CSVGGGQETQYF	TGCAGCGTTGGGGGCGGCCAAGAGACCCAGTACTTC
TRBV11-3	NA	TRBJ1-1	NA	CASSSGGQPQAFF	TGTGCCAGCAGCTCCGGTGGGCAGCCCCAAGCTTTCTTT
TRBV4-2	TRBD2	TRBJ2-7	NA	CASSQSPGLAAHEQYF	TGTGCCAGCAGCCAATCACCGGGACTAGCAGCCCACGAGCAGTACTTC
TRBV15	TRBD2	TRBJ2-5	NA	CATSRRLETSGKETQYF	TGTGCCACCAGCAGACGACTAGAGACTAGCGGAAAAGAGACCCAGTACTTC
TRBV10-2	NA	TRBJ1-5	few	CASTQGVYQPQHF	TGCGCCAGCACGCAGGGCGTTTATCAGCCCCAGCATTTT
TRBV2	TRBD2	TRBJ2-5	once	CASQRGGQETQYF	TGTGCCAGCCAGCGGGGGGGCCAAGAGACCCAGTACTTC
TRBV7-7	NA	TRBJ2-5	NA	CASSLTGEGVGETQYF	TGTGCCAGCAGCTTAACAGGGGAGGGTGTTGGAGAGACCCAGTACTTC
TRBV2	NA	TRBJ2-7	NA	CASSVLGSREQYF	TGTGCCAGCAGTGTGTTAGGGAGTCGCGAGCAGTACTTC
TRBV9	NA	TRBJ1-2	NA	CAHTPQGSDYGYTF	TGTGCACACACCCCCCAGGGCTCCGACTATGGCTACACCTTC
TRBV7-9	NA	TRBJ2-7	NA	CASSLGGDVTSYEQYF	TGTGCCAGCAGCTTAGGGGGGGACGTTACGTCCTACGAGCAGTACTTC
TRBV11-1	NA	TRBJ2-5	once	CASSLAPNQETQYF	TGTGCCAGCAGCTTAGCGCCGAACCAAGAGACCCAGTACTTC
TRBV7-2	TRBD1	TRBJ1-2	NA	CASSPQTGTGGRGGYTF	TGTGCCAGCAGCCCCCAAACCGGGACAGGGGGCAGAGGTGGCTACACCTTC
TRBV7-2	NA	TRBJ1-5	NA	CASKQDYNQPQHF	TGTGCCAGCAAACAAGACTACAATCAGCCCCAGCATTTT